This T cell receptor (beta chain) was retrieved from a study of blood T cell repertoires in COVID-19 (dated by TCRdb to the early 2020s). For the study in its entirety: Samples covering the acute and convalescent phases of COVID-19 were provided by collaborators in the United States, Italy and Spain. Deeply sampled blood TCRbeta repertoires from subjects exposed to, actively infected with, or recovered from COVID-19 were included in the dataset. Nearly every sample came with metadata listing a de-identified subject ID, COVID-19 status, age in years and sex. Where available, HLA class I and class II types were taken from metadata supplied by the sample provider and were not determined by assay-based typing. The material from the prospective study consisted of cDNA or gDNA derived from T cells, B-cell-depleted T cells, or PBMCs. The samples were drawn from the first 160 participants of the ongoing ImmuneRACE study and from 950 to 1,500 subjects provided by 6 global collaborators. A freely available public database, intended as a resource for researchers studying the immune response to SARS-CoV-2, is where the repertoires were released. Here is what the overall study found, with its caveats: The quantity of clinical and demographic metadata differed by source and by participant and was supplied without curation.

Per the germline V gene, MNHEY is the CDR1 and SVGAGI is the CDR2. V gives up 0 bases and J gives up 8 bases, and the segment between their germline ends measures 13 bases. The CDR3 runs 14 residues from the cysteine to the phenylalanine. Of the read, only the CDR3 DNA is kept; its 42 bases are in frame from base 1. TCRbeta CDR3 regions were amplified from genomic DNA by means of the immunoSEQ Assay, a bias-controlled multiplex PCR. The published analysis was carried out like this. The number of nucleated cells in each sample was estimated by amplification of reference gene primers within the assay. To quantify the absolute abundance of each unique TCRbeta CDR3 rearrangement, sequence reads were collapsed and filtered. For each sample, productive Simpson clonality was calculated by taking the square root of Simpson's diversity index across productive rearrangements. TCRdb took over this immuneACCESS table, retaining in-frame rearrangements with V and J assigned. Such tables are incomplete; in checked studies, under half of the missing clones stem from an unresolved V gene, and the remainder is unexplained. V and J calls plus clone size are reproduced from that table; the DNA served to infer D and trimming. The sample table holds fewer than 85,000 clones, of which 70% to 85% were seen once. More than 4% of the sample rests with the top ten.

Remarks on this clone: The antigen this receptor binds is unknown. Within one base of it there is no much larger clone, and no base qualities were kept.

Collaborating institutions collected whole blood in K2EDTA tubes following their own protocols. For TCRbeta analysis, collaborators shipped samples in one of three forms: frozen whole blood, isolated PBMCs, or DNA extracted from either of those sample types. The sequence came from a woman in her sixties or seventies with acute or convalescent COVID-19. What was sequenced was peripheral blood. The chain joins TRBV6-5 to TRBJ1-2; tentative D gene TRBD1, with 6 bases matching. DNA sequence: TGTGCCAGCAGTTACTCGCAGGTCACAGGGGGCTACACCTTC. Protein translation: CASSYSQVTGGYTF.